Below, one TCR beta chain is given with its context. The record originates from a study of blood T cell repertoires in COVID-19. CDR1 and CDR2 from the germline V gene are LNHDA and SQIVND (reference sequence). The CDR3 runs to 17 residues. Trimming took 1 base from V and 2 from J; bases not matched to a gene: 8. Original processing methods: Amplified reference gene primers provided the basis for estimating nucleated cell counts. Profiling relied on immunoSEQ multiplex PCR, and the TCRdb table lists in-frame clones only, not all of them. That table supplies the V and J calls and clone size; D and trimming were determined from the DNA. The sample carries approximately 150,000 clones, about 81% recorded once.

The TCR originated in a man aged 55 to 70 with active or convalescent COVID-19. Sample: peripheral blood. The genes are TRBV19 and TRBJ2-1, with 7 bases aligning to TRBD2. The CDR3 is CASSIGLLAGPYNEQFF. CDR3 in DNA: TGTGCCAGTAGTATAGGACTTTTAGCGGGCCCCTACAATGAGCAGTTCTTC.